The rows below give T cell receptor beta chains drawn from one sample of a study of tumor-infiltrating lymphocytes in localized non-small cell lung cancer. Repertoires were generated with immunoSEQ multiplex PCR, while TCRdb's copy carries only in-frame clones and drops some. The sample includes thousands of clones, about two thirds of them seen just once. Sequences were obtained from lung tumor tissue. The receptors were sampled from a human donor with non-small cell lung cancer. Both conserved end residues are part of each CDR3. The D gene is left open where the match is weak. Clone size is not always given. Where it is, it says once, few, many or a class for expanded clones.

cdr3_nt: TGTGCCAGCAGTTTATCGGCGAGTAACAACTATGGCTACACCTTC
cdr3_aa: CASSLSASNNYGYTF
cdr3_length: 15
j_call: TRBJ1-2
v_call: TRBV27
d_call: .
clone_size: .

cdr3_nt: TGTGCCAGCAGCTTGGGAGGGGGCCAAGAGACCCAGTACTTC
cdr3_aa: CASSLGGGQETQYF
cdr3_length: 14
j_call: TRBJ2-5
v_call: TRBV5-6
d_call: .
clone_size: .

cdr3_nt: TGTGCCAGCAGGATCGACAGATACAATGAGCAGTTCTTC
cdr3_aa: CASRIDRYNEQFF
cdr3_length: 13
j_call: TRBJ2-1
v_call: TRBV6-1
d_call: .
clone_size: few

cdr3_nt: TGCGCCAGCGCCGCGGGACTGGACAATGAGCAGTTCTTC
cdr3_aa: CASAAGLDNEQFF
cdr3_length: 13
j_call: TRBJ2-1
v_call: TRBV10-1
d_call: .
clone_size: .

cdr3_nt: TGTGCCAGCAGTGAAGGACCATTCGGGGAGCAGTACTTC
cdr3_aa: CASSEGPFGEQYF
cdr3_length: 13
j_call: TRBJ2-7
v_call: TRBV2
d_call: .
clone_size: .

cdr3_nt: TGCGCCAGCAGCCTGACAGGGTCGTACAATGAGCAGTTCTTC
cdr3_aa: CASSLTGSYNEQFF
cdr3_length: 14
j_call: TRBJ2-1
v_call: TRBV5-1
d_call: TRBD1
clone_size: few

cdr3_nt: TGTGCCAGCAGCGTGGATAACTGGGATGAAAAACTGTTTTTT
cdr3_aa: CASSVDNWDEKLFF
cdr3_length: 14
j_call: TRBJ1-4
v_call: TRBV5-4
d_call: .
clone_size: once

cdr3_nt: TGTGCCAGCAGGTCCGGGACAGGGGTAGAAAAACTGTTTTTT
cdr3_aa: CASRSGTGVEKLFF
cdr3_length: 14
j_call: TRBJ1-4
v_call: TRBV2
d_call: TRBD1
clone_size: .

cdr3_nt: TGTGCCAGCTCACTTCGGGACAGCCCAAATTCACCCCTCCACTTT
cdr3_aa: CASSLRDSPNSPLHF
cdr3_length: 15
j_call: TRBJ1-6
v_call: TRBV18
d_call: TRBD1
clone_size: .

cdr3_nt: TGTGCCAGCAGTGAAGCGTTAGGCAGACCCAATTCACCCCTCCACTTT
cdr3_aa: CASSEALGRPNSPLHF
cdr3_length: 16
j_call: TRBJ1-6
v_call: TRBV6-1
d_call: .
clone_size: .

cdr3_nt: TGTGCCAGCAGCGGGCTGGACAGAACTAACTATGGCTACACCTTC
cdr3_aa: CASSGLDRTNYGYTF
cdr3_length: 15
j_call: TRBJ1-2
v_call: TRBV9
d_call: .
clone_size: .

cdr3_nt: TGCGCCAGCAGCTTTAACGACCCTAATGAAAAACTGTTTTTT
cdr3_aa: CASSFNDPNEKLFF
cdr3_length: 14
j_call: TRBJ1-4
v_call: TRBV5-1
d_call: .
clone_size: .

cdr3_nt: TGTGCCAGTAGCCCCAGTTCGGGGTGGGGAGAAAAACTGTTTTTT
cdr3_aa: CASSPSSGWGEKLFF
cdr3_length: 15
j_call: TRBJ1-4
v_call: TRBV19
d_call: .
clone_size: once

cdr3_nt: TGTGCCTGGAGTGCCGGGACAGGGGATGAAAAACTGTTTTTT
cdr3_aa: CAWSAGTGDEKLFF
cdr3_length: 14
j_call: TRBJ1-4
v_call: TRBV30
d_call: TRBD1
clone_size: .

cdr3_nt: TGTGCCAGCAGCCCATGGGGGGAGAGCTCTGGAAACACCATATATTTT
cdr3_aa: CASSPWGESSGNTIYF
cdr3_length: 16
j_call: TRBJ1-3
v_call: TRBV7-9
d_call: .
clone_size: .

cdr3_nt: TGTGCCAGCAGTCCGGGACGTCTATGGGATCAGCCCCAGCATTTT
cdr3_aa: CASSPGRLWDQPQHF
cdr3_length: 15
j_call: TRBJ1-5
v_call: TRBV6-1
d_call: .
clone_size: few

cdr3_nt: TGTGCCATCCAGGAGGCAGATACGCAGTATTTT
cdr3_aa: CAIQEADTQYF
cdr3_length: 11
j_call: TRBJ2-3
v_call: TRBV11-3
d_call: .
clone_size: .

cdr3_nt: TGTGCCAGCAGTCCGGGGGGCCTTGAAGCTTTCTTT
cdr3_aa: CASSPGGLEAFF
cdr3_length: 12
j_call: TRBJ1-1
v_call: TRBV9
d_call: .
clone_size: .

cdr3_nt: TGTGCCTGGAGAGGAGGGATGGTTCGCACCGGGGAGCTGTTTTTT
cdr3_aa: CAWRGGMVRTGELFF
cdr3_length: 15
j_call: TRBJ2-2
v_call: TRBV30
d_call: .
clone_size: .

cdr3_nt: TGCGCCAGCAGCGCGCAGGGCCTGAACACTGAAGCTTTCTTT
cdr3_aa: CASSAQGLNTEAFF
cdr3_length: 14
j_call: TRBJ1-1
v_call: TRBV5-1
d_call: .
clone_size: .

cdr3_nt: TGTGCCAGCAGCTCGTTGTCCCAGCCCGTCACCGGGGAGCTGTTTTTT
cdr3_aa: CASSSLSQPVTGELFF
cdr3_length: 16
j_call: TRBJ2-2
v_call: TRBV13
d_call: .
clone_size: .

cdr3_nt: TGCGCCATCAGGTTAGAGAACACTGAAGCTTTCTTT
cdr3_aa: CAIRLENTEAFF
cdr3_length: 12
j_call: TRBJ1-1
v_call: TRBV6-6
d_call: .
clone_size: few

cdr3_nt: TGTGCCAGCAGCTTAGATTCAGCGACGACCTCTGGAAACACCATATATTTT
cdr3_aa: CASSLDSATTSGNTIYF
cdr3_length: 17
j_call: TRBJ1-3
v_call: TRBV7-6
d_call: .
clone_size: .

cdr3_nt: TGTGCCAGCAGCGACAGGCTTAATCAGCCCCAGCATTTT
cdr3_aa: CASSDRLNQPQHF
cdr3_length: 13
j_call: TRBJ1-5
v_call: TRBV6-1
d_call: .
clone_size: .

cdr3_nt: TGTGCCAGCACCTCACAGGGAACTAATGAAAAACTGTTTTTT
cdr3_aa: CASTSQGTNEKLFF
cdr3_length: 14
j_call: TRBJ1-4
v_call: TRBV6-6
d_call: .
clone_size: .

cdr3_nt: TGTGCCAGCAGTGACGGGGACACCGGGGAGCTGTTTTTT
cdr3_aa: CASSDGDTGELFF
cdr3_length: 13
j_call: TRBJ2-2
v_call: TRBV6-4
d_call: .
clone_size: .

cdr3_nt: TGCGCCAGCAGCCAAGAGGGTGCAGGGGGCGGCTACACCTTC
cdr3_aa: CASSQEGAGGGYTF
cdr3_length: 14
j_call: TRBJ1-2
v_call: TRBV4-3
d_call: TRBD1
clone_size: few

cdr3_nt: TGTGCCGGACGTAGTTCTGGAGGAGATACGCAGTATTTT
cdr3_aa: CAGRSSGGDTQYF
cdr3_length: 13
j_call: TRBJ2-3
v_call: TRBV6-1
d_call: .
clone_size: .

cdr3_nt: TGCGCCAGCAGCCAAGTGGATCGGGGGGGTAAGAAGACCCAGTACTTC
cdr3_aa: CASSQVDRGGKKTQYF
cdr3_length: 16
j_call: TRBJ2-5
v_call: TRBV4-1
d_call: TRBD2
clone_size: once

cdr3_nt: TGCGCCAGCAGCTTCCCCAACCCCGGACGGTACCGGACCCAGTACTTC
cdr3_aa: CASSFPNPGRYRTQYF
cdr3_length: 16
j_call: TRBJ2-5
v_call: TRBV5-1
d_call: .
clone_size: .

cdr3_nt: TGTGCCAGTAACGCCGCATCAAATTCACCCCTCCACTTT
cdr3_aa: CASNAASNSPLHF
cdr3_length: 13
j_call: TRBJ1-6
v_call: TRBV19
d_call: .
clone_size: .

cdr3_nt: TGTGCCAGCAGCTTATTTGGTCTGAGCGAGACCCAGTACTTC
cdr3_aa: CASSLFGLSETQYF
cdr3_length: 14
j_call: TRBJ2-5
v_call: TRBV7-2
d_call: .
clone_size: .

cdr3_nt: TGTGCCAGCGCCGACAGTTACTCCTACGAGCAGTACTTC
cdr3_aa: CASADSYSYEQYF
cdr3_length: 13
j_call: TRBJ2-7
v_call: TRBV11-1
d_call: .
clone_size: .

cdr3_nt: TGCGCCAGCAGCTTGCAGGACCGCTACGAGCAGTACTTC
cdr3_aa: CASSLQDRYEQYF
cdr3_length: 13
j_call: TRBJ2-7
v_call: TRBV5-1
d_call: .
clone_size: .

cdr3_nt: TGTGCCAGCAGCCCAGGGGGGATAAACACTGAAGCTTTCTTT
cdr3_aa: CASSPGGINTEAFF
cdr3_length: 14
j_call: TRBJ1-1
v_call: TRBV9
d_call: TRBD1
clone_size: few

cdr3_nt: TGTGCCAGTAGTATAGCTGGACAGGACTATGGCTACACCTTC
cdr3_aa: CASSIAGQDYGYTF
cdr3_length: 14
j_call: TRBJ1-2
v_call: TRBV19
d_call: TRBD1
clone_size: .

cdr3_nt: TGTGCCAGCAGTTACCGGACTGTATACAATGAGCAGTTCTTC
cdr3_aa: CASSYRTVYNEQFF
cdr3_length: 14
j_call: TRBJ2-1
v_call: TRBV6-6
d_call: .
clone_size: .

cdr3_nt: TGTGCCAGCAGGGTCTCACAGGTAGCCAAAAACATTCAGTACTTC
cdr3_aa: CASRVSQVAKNIQYF
cdr3_length: 15
j_call: TRBJ2-4
v_call: TRBV2
d_call: .
clone_size: .

cdr3_nt: TGCAGTGCTAGGGAGAACACTGAAGCTTTCTTT
cdr3_aa: CSARENTEAFF
cdr3_length: 11
j_call: TRBJ1-1
v_call: TRBV20-1
d_call: .
clone_size: .

cdr3_nt: TGTGCCTGGAGATCGACAGGGGTAGAAACCGGGGAGCTGTTTTTT
cdr3_aa: CAWRSTGVETGELFF
cdr3_length: 15
j_call: TRBJ2-2
v_call: TRBV30
d_call: TRBD1
clone_size: few

cdr3_nt: TGCGCCAGCAGCTTGGATGGGGCTCGTGGAAACACCATATATTTT
cdr3_aa: CASSLDGARGNTIYF
cdr3_length: 15
j_call: TRBJ1-3
v_call: TRBV5-1
d_call: .
clone_size: .

cdr3_nt: TGTGCCAGCAGCGTCACAGGGTTTAACTATGGCTACACCTTC
cdr3_aa: CASSVTGFNYGYTF
cdr3_length: 14
j_call: TRBJ1-2
v_call: TRBV9
d_call: .
clone_size: .

cdr3_nt: TGTGCCAGCAGCCCTAGCGGGAGGGCCACTGATACGCAGTATTTT
cdr3_aa: CASSPSGRATDTQYF
cdr3_length: 15
j_call: TRBJ2-3
v_call: TRBV7-7
d_call: TRBD2
clone_size: .

cdr3_nt: TGTGCCAGTAAAGACAGGGGATACATGAACACTGAAGCTTTCTTT
cdr3_aa: CASKDRGYMNTEAFF
cdr3_length: 15
j_call: TRBJ1-1
v_call: TRBV19
d_call: TRBD1
clone_size: .

cdr3_nt: TGTGCCAGCAGCTTCAGGGAGCTCTCCTACAATGAGCAGTTCTTC
cdr3_aa: CASSFRELSYNEQFF
cdr3_length: 15
j_call: TRBJ2-1
v_call: TRBV7-9
d_call: .
clone_size: .

cdr3_nt: TGTGCCAGCAGCTTCTCTGGCGGGGAGCTGTTTTTT
cdr3_aa: CASSFSGGELFF
cdr3_length: 12
j_call: TRBJ2-2
v_call: TRBV7-9
d_call: .
clone_size: .

cdr3_nt: TGTGCCAGCAGCTTAGTGGGCACCGCGAACACCGGGGAGCTGTTTTTT
cdr3_aa: CASSLVGTANTGELFF
cdr3_length: 16
j_call: TRBJ2-2
v_call: TRBV11-2
d_call: .
clone_size: .

cdr3_nt: TGTGCCAGTTGCAGGGGGGTCTACGAGCAGTACTTC
cdr3_aa: CASCRGVYEQYF
cdr3_length: 12
j_call: TRBJ2-7
v_call: TRBV2
d_call: .
clone_size: once

cdr3_nt: TGCGCCAGCAGCCAAGAAGGTCCCTATTTTCAAGAGACCCAGTACTTC
cdr3_aa: CASSQEGPYFQETQYF
cdr3_length: 16
j_call: TRBJ2-5
v_call: TRBV4-1
d_call: .
clone_size: .

cdr3_nt: TGCGCCAGCAGCCAAGGAGTAAGTGTTCTGAACACTGAAGCTTTCTTT
cdr3_aa: CASSQGVSVLNTEAFF
cdr3_length: 16
j_call: TRBJ1-1
v_call: TRBV4-1
d_call: .
clone_size: .

cdr3_nt: TGTGCCAGCACCCCCCCGGGGGGGACAGATACGCAGTATTTT
cdr3_aa: CASTPPGGTDTQYF
cdr3_length: 14
j_call: TRBJ2-3
v_call: TRBV2
d_call: TRBD2
clone_size: .

cdr3_nt: TGTGCCTGGAGTACTTTAGGGGGAGATCAGCCCCAGCATTTT
cdr3_aa: CAWSTLGGDQPQHF
cdr3_length: 14
j_call: TRBJ1-5
v_call: TRBV30
d_call: .
clone_size: .

cdr3_nt: TGTGCCAGCAGCTTAGCTAGCGGGATCAGCACAGATACGCAGTATTTT
cdr3_aa: CASSLASGISTDTQYF
cdr3_length: 16
j_call: TRBJ2-3
v_call: TRBV7-8
d_call: TRBD2
clone_size: .